These 27 T cell receptor beta chains came from one sample sequenced in a study of PD-L1 blockade in urothelial cancer (dated by TCRdb to 2017 to 2019). The sample's time point label is to be understood as: pretreatment peripheral blood. Libraries were constructed by the immunoSEQ multiplex PCR assay. The source is immuneACCESS, and TCRdb retained only in-frame sequences with V and J called. Part of the clones is not carried over; for the studies checked, unresolved V genes explain less than half of this, and the remainder is unexplained. Here the sample has fewer than 60,000 clones; 85% occur a single time. The biggest ten clones account for around 16% of the sample. The sample consisted of PBMCs, taken around atezolizumab (anti-PD-L1) treatment. The source of these receptors is a man in his 70s with urothelial cancer.

The rearrangement links TRBV29-1 to TRBJ1-1; 8 bases are shared with TRBD1. This CDR3 has 14 residues. Germline-derived CDR1 and CDR2 are SQVTM and ANQGSEA. Germline trimming cut 7 bases from V and 4 bases from J; bases unmatched to any gene: 11. CDR3 sequence reads: CSGNSGTGVTEAFF. The CDR3 DNA reads TGCAGCGGCAACTCCGGGACAGGTGTCACTGAAGCTTTCTTT. The whole variable domain, remainder taken from reference TRBV29-1 and TRBJ1-1, is SAVISQKPSRDICQRGTSLTIQCQVDSQVTMMFWYRQQPGQSLTLIATANQGSEATYESGFVIDKFPISRPNLTFSTLTVSNMSPEDSSIYLCSGNSGTGVTEAFFGQGTRLTVV.

The V gene is TRBV14, the J gene TRBJ2-3; the match to TRBD1 covers 10 bases. The germline V gene has CDR1 SGHDN and CDR2 FVKESK. CDR3 length equals 18 residues. V was clipped by 3 bases and J by 2 bases; unmatched bases: 11. Here the CDR3 reads CASSQTRQGAANTDTQYF. The CDR3 DNA reads TGTGCCAGCAGCCAGACCCGACAGGGGGCCGCAAACACAGATACGCAGTATTTT. Full variable domain (rest looked up from reference TRBV14 and TRBJ2-3): EAGVTQFPSHSVIEKGQTVTLRCDPISGHDNLYWYRRVMGKEIKFLLHFVKESKQDESGMPNNRFLAERTGGTYSTLKVQPAELEDSGVYFCASSQTRQGAANTDTQYFGPGTRLTVL.

CDR3 amino acids: CASSLGSGELFF. The CDR3 DNA follows: TGTGCCAGCAGCTTAGGCTCCGGGGAGCTGTTTTTT. J is TRBJ2-2 and V is TRBV13; D unclear. From germline, CDR1 is PRHDT and CDR2 FYEKMQ (reference sequence). The CDR3 extends over 12 amino acids. Trimming removed 0 bases from V and 6 bases from J, with 2 bases in between.

The chain recombines TRBV18 with TRBJ2-5, with 7 bases aligning to TRBD2. There are 13 residues in the CDR3. V shed 4 bases, J shed 2 bases, and the junction held 1 base outside the gene matches. Germline V gene data show CDR1 as KGHSH and CDR2 as LQKENI. The CDR3, as DNA: TGTGCCAGCTCACAGGGAGGGCAAGAGACCCAGTACTTC. Protein sequence: CASSQGGQETQYF.

V and J are TRBV11-2 and TRBJ2-1; D ambiguous. The CDR3 is 14 amino acids. The germline CDR1 and CDR2 sequences are SGHAT and FQNNGV. The V end was cut by 5 bases, the J end by 7 bases, with 15 bases between. The CDR3 sequence is CASSHSDSGNEQFF. CDR3 nucleotides: TGTGCCAGCAGCCACTCTGACTCTGGGAATGAGCAGTTCTTC.

This CDR3 is CSAHGDNEQFF. DNA of the CDR3: TGCAGTGCCCACGGGGACAATGAGCAGTTCTTC. J is TRBJ2-1 and V is TRBV20-1, with a tentative D call TRBD2 (5 bases). Trimming stripped 6 bases from V and 5 bases from J, with 8 bases between. Germline assignment: CDR1 DFQATT and CDR2 SNEGSKA (reference sequence). CDR3 length: 11 amino acids.

The gene calls are TRBV6-1 and TRBJ2-1, with D perhaps matching TRBD2 (6 bases). Germline-derived CDR1 and CDR2 are MNHNS and SASEGT. This CDR3 region has 14 residues. Trimming took off 7 bases at V and 8 bases at J, with 18 bases between the two ends. Here the CDR3 reads CASKWPGRRDEQFF. CDR3 sequence (DNA): TGTGCCAGCAAATGGCCAGGGAGGAGAGATGAGCAGTTCTTC.

This clone was counted once. V and J are TRBV6-5 and TRBJ2-7, with a weak D call TRBD1 (6 bases). The CDR3 consists of 13 residues. The V end lost 7 bases, the J end lost 4 bases, and 14 bases lay between the germline ends. Germline CDR1 MNHEY, CDR2 SVGAGI. As DNA, the CDR3 is TGTGCCAGCAATGGGGGCATACCTTACGAGCAGTACTTC. Encoded protein: CASNGGIPYEQYF.

This clone has just a few counts. The chain has TRBV5-1 and TRBJ2-2; D might be TRBD1 (5 bases). Germline values: CDR1 SGHRS, CDR2 YFSETQ. V lost 4 bases to trimming and J lost 4 bases, with 11 bases between them. The CDR3 runs to 14 residues. CDR3: CASSPGFATGELFF. The CDR3, as DNA: TGCGCCAGCAGCCCAGGGTTTGCCACCGGGGAGCTGTTTTTT. Using reference TRBV5-1 and TRBJ2-2 for the parts outside the CDR3, the full variable domain is KAGVTQTPRYLIKTRGQQVTLSCSPISGHRSVSWYQQTPGQGLQFLFEYFSETQRNKGNFPGRFSGRQFSNSRSEMNVSTLELGDSALYLCASSPGFATGELFFGEGSRLTVL.

The J gene is TRBJ2-5, the V gene TRBV6-6; TRBD1 is a possible D gene (7 bases). V lost 5 bases, J lost 0 bases, and 16 bases lay in between. CDR3 length equals 16 residues. Germline CDR1 is MNHNY and CDR2 is SVGAGI (reference sequence). The DNA for the CDR3 is TGTGCCAGCAGTCACCCAGGGGGGACGAACCAAGAGACCCAGTACTTC. Translated: CASSHPGGTNQETQYF.

The chain carries TRBV15 and TRBJ2-2, with 9 positions matching TRBD1. The J segment lost 6 bases and the V segment lost 7 bases, leaving 9 bases of the junction unmatched. This CDR3 has 15 amino acids. Germline values: CDR1 LNHNV, CDR2 YYDKDF (reference sequence). CDR3 sequence: CATTTGTGSSGELFF. In DNA, the CDR3 is TGTGCCACCACCACCGGGACAGGGAGTTCCGGGGAGCTGTTTTTT.

V is TRBV6-1 and J is TRBJ2-5; no clear D gene. Trimming took 2 bases from V and 4 from J, leaving 5 bases between them. The CDR3 has 12 amino acids. Germline V lookup: CDR1 MNHNS, CDR2 SASEGT. For the CDR3, the DNA is TGTGCCAGCAGTGAATACGGAGAGACCCAGTACTTC. Protein product: CASSEYGETQYF.

This chain joins TRBV6-4 and TRBJ2-1; possible D gene TRBD1, 7 bases. Trimming removed 0 bases at V and 0 bases at J, with 12 bases between. The germline V gene encodes CDR1 MRHNA and CDR2 SNTAGT. This CDR3 is built from 17 residues. The CDR3 DNA reads TGTGCCAGCAGTGACTCGGCAGGGGGGAGCTCCTACAATGAGCAGTTCTTC. Its protein product is CASSDSAGGSSYNEQFF.

V gene TRBV7-9 combines with J gene TRBJ2-7; 9 nucleotides agree with TRBD1. CDR1 is SEHNR, CDR2 FQNEAQ, per germline (reference sequence). The CDR3 has 15 residues. The V gene end was trimmed by 1 base and the J gene end by 5 bases; junction bases not matched to a gene: 6. CDR3 protein: CASSLEGTGSDEQYF. CDR3 in DNA: TGTGCCAGCAGCTTAGAGGGGACAGGGTCGGACGAGCAGTACTTC.

CDR3 amino acids: CASRSLQGDTEAFF. The CDR3 coding sequence is TGTGCCAGCAGGTCGTTACAGGGGGACACTGAAGCTTTCTTT. The chain links TRBV28 to TRBJ1-1, with 8 nucleotides matching TRBD1. This CDR3 contains 14 residues. The V gene's germline CDR1 is MDHEN and CDR2 SYDVKM. The J segment lost 3 bases and the V segment lost 6 bases, leaving 6 bases of the junction unmatched.

The V call is TRBV18, the J call TRBJ2-4; 11 nucleotides align to TRBD1. Germline V CDR1 and CDR2: KGHSH, LQKENI. J was trimmed by 8 bases and V by 4 bases; bases with no gene match: 4. The CDR3 totals 14 residues. The CDR3 DNA reads TGTGCCAGCTCACTTCGGGACAGGGGGGACATTCAGTACTTC. As protein: CASSLRDRGDIQYF. The full variable domain, completed using reference TRBV18 and TRBJ2-4, is NAGVMQNPRHLVRRRGQEARLRCSPMKGHSHVYWYRQLPEEGLKFMVYLQKENIIDESGMPKERFSAEFPKEGPSILRIQQVVRGDSAAYFCASSLRDRGDIQYFGAGTRLSVL.

The chain joins TRBV5-4 to TRBJ2-7; D uncertain. CDR1 and CDR2 (germline): SGHNT, YYREEE (reference sequence). The CDR3 is 13 residues long. With 4 bases removed from V and 1 base from J, the gap between germline ends came to 9 bases. The CDR3 DNA sequence: TGTGCCAGCAGCCCGGCAGGTTCCTACGAGCAGTACTTC. Protein: CASSPAGSYEQYF. Filled out from reference TRBV5-4 and TRBJ2-7, the complete variable domain reads ETGVTQSPTHLIKTRGQQVTLRCSSQSGHNTVSWYQQALGQGPQFIFQYYREEENGRGNFPPRFSGLQFPNYSSELNVNALELDDSALYLCASSPAGSYEQYFGPGTRLTVT.

This clone was detected only once. The rearrangement links TRBV5-6 to TRBJ1-1; TRBD1 agrees at 7 bases. CDR1 SGHDT and CDR2 YYEEEE come from the germline V gene. The CDR3 consists of 14 residues. J lost 4 bases, V lost 4 bases, and 7 bases had no gene match. CDR3 region: CASSVSGGPTEAFF. The CDR3 DNA is TGTGCCAGCAGCGTCTCAGGGGGTCCCACTGAAGCTTTCTTT.

The J gene is TRBJ1-3, the V gene TRBV29-1, with 7 positions matching TRBD1. Germline V CDR1 and CDR2: SQVTM, ANQGSEA. The CDR3 loop spans 14 amino acids. V lost 6 bases to trimming and J lost 0 bases; unmatched junction nucleotides: 5. CDR3 in DNA: TGCAGCGTGAGTTACAGGGGCTCTGGAAACACCATATATTTT. It is translated as CSVSYRGSGNTIYF.

V and J are TRBV28 and TRBJ2-1; 9 positions match TRBD2. This CDR3 spans 16 amino acids. V was clipped by 2 bases and J by 0 bases; unmatched bases: 2. Germline CDR1 reads MDHEN; CDR2 reads SYDVKM. CDR3 coding DNA: TGTGCCAGCAGTTTAGGGCGGGAGGGCTCCTACAATGAGCAGTTCTTC. This gives the protein CASSLGREGSYNEQFF.

V gene TRBV5-5 combines with J gene TRBJ1-2; possible D gene TRBD1, 5 bases. V was pared by 4 bases and J by 4 bases, with 11 bases between. The CDR3 contains 13 residues. The germline V gene has CDR1 SGHKS and CDR2 YYEKEE (reference sequence). The CDR3 here is CASSRRGTYGYTF. For the CDR3, the DNA is TGTGCCAGCAGCCGTAGGGGTACCTATGGCTACACCTTC.

This clone has just one count. The chain recombines TRBV5-1 with TRBJ2-1; 8 positions match TRBD1. Trimming at V came to 7 bases and at J to 10 bases, leaving 7 bases not matched to a gene. CDR1 and CDR2 from the germline V gene are SGHRS and YFSETQ. The CDR3 sequence is 12 residues long. CDR3 residues: CASAPGGGEQFF. CDR3 DNA: TGCGCCAGCGCCCCAGGGGGCGGGGAGCAGTTCTTC. The variable domain in full, with the rest retrieved from reference TRBV5-1 and TRBJ2-1, is KAGVTQTPRYLIKTRGQQVTLSCSPISGHRSVSWYQQTPGQGLQFLFEYFSETQRNKGNFPGRFSGRQFSNSRSEMNVSTLELGDSALYLCASAPGGGEQFFGPGTRLTVL.

This clone was seen a handful of times. The chain combines TRBV7-9 with TRBJ1-2; 8 bases are shared with TRBD1. Germline V lookup: CDR1 SEHNR, CDR2 FQNEAQ (reference sequence). The CDR3 runs to 15 residues. Losses at the gene ends were 2 bases for V and 4 bases for J; bases not matched to a gene: 6. The CDR3 DNA reads as TGTGCCAGCAGCTTACCGGGACAGGATTTCTATGGCTACACCTTC. As protein: CASSLPGQDFYGYTF.

The chain has TRBV7-9 and TRBJ2-5, with 9 bases fitting TRBD1. From germline, CDR1 is SEHNR and CDR2 FQNEAQ (reference sequence). The CDR3 covers 15 residues. V trimming: 1 base; J trimming: 5 bases; junction bases outside the gene matches: 5. CDR3 in amino acids: CASSLGGQGVETQYF. The CDR3 DNA follows: TGTGCCAGCAGCTTAGGGGGACAGGGTGTTGAGACCCAGTACTTC.

The chain carries TRBV7-8 and TRBJ2-7; TRBD1 aligns across 9 bases. V shed 5 bases and J 6 bases; nucleotides not matched to a gene: 2. Germline assignment: CDR1 SGHVS and CDR2 FQNEAQ. This CDR3 spans 12 amino acids. CDR3 residues: CASSTQGAEQYF. The CDR3 nucleotides read TGTGCCAGCAGCACACAGGGGGCCGAGCAGTACTTC.

V is TRBV16 and J is TRBJ1-3; 7 bases are a match to TRBD1. The CDR3 is made up of 15 amino acids. Germline V gene lookup returns CDR1 KGHSY and CDR2 FQNENV. The junction had 1 base not matched to a gene; V was cut back by 2 bases and J by 0 bases. As DNA, the CDR3 is TGTGCCAGCAGCCAACAGGGGGTCTCTGGAAACACCATATATTTT. This translates into CASSQQGVSGNTIYF. Drawing the rest from reference TRBV16 and TRBJ1-3, the complete variable domain is GEEVAQTPKHLVRGEGQKAKLYCAPIKGHSYVFWYQQVLKNEFKFLISFQNENVFDETGMPKERFSAKCLPNSPCSLEIQATKLEDSAVYFCASSQQGVSGNTIYFGEGSWLTVV.

This rearrangement joins TRBV7-9 to TRBJ2-2, with D uncertain. The CDR3 totals 12 residues. The germline V gene encodes CDR1 SEHNR and CDR2 FQNEAQ (reference sequence). V lost 2 bases and J lost 8, with 6 bases in between. The chain's CDR3 is CASSLSVGELFF. Here the CDR3 DNA reads TGTGCCAGCAGCTTATCGGTAGGGGAGCTGTTTTTT.